This T cell receptor (beta chain) is drawn from a study of blood T cell repertoires in COVID-19. Study overall: Italy, Spain and the United States were the sources of the convalescent and acute COVID-19 samples. PBMCs, B-cell-depleted T cells, or T cells provided the cDNA or gDNA that made up the material.

In the study's own analysis: Reference gene primer amplification gave estimated nucleated cell counts. Sequencing used immunoSEQ multiplex PCR; TCRdb keeps in-frame clones, though not all of them. The DNA gave D and trimming, while V, J and clone size come from that table. The sample lists fewer than 300,000 clones, roughly nine tenths seen once, with approximately 4.3% in the top ten. This CDR3 region has 17 residues. With 5 bases clipped from V and 0 bases from J, the junction kept 9 bases outside the gene matches. Germline CDR1 SGHAT, CDR2 FQNNGV. The V and J genes are TRBV11-2 and TRBJ2-7; 11 bases fit TRBD2. Material for sequencing was peripheral blood. This TCR derives from a man in his sixties who had recovered from COVID-19. The CDR3 DNA is TGTGCCAGCAGCCGAACTAGCGGGGGCCAATCCTCCTACGAGCAGTACTTC. It is translated as CASSRTSGGQSSYEQYF.